A single T cell receptor (beta chain) is shown here with its context. The antigen is not known. Genomic DNA, serving as template, underwent TCR beta VDJ and CDR3 profiling. TCRdb re-analysed the reads in MiXCR, keeping a single row per CDR3 protein. Among about 180,000 distinct CDR3 sequences listed, 50% to 65% were seen once. This entry comes from a study of CD8+CD57+ T cells in acquired aplastic anemia. Study-wide background: Recorded DNA amounts for sorted CD4+ and CD8+ cells had an average of approximately 3.2 ug. Findings of the study overall: CD8+ Simpson's diversity showed no significant patient-control difference. The number of CD8+ CDR3 sequences shared by patients and controls was around 30.

There are 15 residues in the CDR3. Germline CDR1 is DFQATT and CDR2 is SNEGSKA (reference sequence). V lost 4 bases, J lost 3 bases, and 19 bases lay in between. Sequencing was done on patients that had shown CD8+CD57+ cell expansion by flow cytometry. The enrolled patients all had severe acquired aplastic anemia. The specimen sequenced was sorted CD4+, CD8+, or CD8+CD57+ T cells (not recorded which) from PBMCs. V and J are TRBV20-1 and TRBJ2-7; possible D gene TRBD1, 6 bases. This clonotype was obtained from a human donor with aplastic anemia. This CDR3 reads CSATKQGSNIYEQYF. In nucleotides, the CDR3 is TGCAGTGCTACGAAACAGGGAAGTAATATCTACGAGCAGTACTTC.